This T cell receptor (beta chain) is drawn from a study of cytomegalovirus exposure and HLA in healthy donors. Study-wide findings and caveats: CMV serostatus was the only immune exposure information that was available.

Concerning this clone itself: What it binds is not known.

Researchers ran the PCR with 60 Vbeta and 13 Jbeta primers. Sequencing used immunoSEQ multiplex PCR; TCRdb keeps in-frame clones, though not all of them. The repertoire includes just over 150,000 clones, approximately 72% of them detected once, and roughly 1.9% sits in the top ten. Germline lookup yields CDR1 SGHTA and CDR2 FQGTGA. The CDR3 runs 15 residues. The ends were cut back, 2 bases at V and 4 bases at J, with 12 bases in the middle. Sequenced material: PBMCs. This rearrangement joins TRBV7-3 to TRBJ1-3, with a possible D match to TRBD1 (5 bases). The TCR was taken from a female donor in good health and CMV-seronegative. The CDR3 region has the DNA TGTGCCAGCAGCTTAGACAACTCAGGGGGAAACACCATATATTTT. As protein: CASSLDNSGGNTIYF.